Below, 20 T cell receptor beta chains from the same sample are listed, as sequenced in a study of T cell repertoires in aging, cancer and after chemotherapy. TRB rearrangements spanning V, D and J were amplified using mixed TRB-A/B primers. MiXCR was run by TCRdb on the multiplex PCR reads, yielding one entry per CDR3 protein. The data contain around 2,500 distinct CDR3 sequences, roughly 20% of them singletons. Amplification of TCR beta used genomic DNA extracted from peripheral blood. Material: blood. The source of these receptors is a human donor with a solid tumor.

The table lists this clonotype with a few counts. The rearrangement uses TRBV20-1 and TRBJ2-7, with D perhaps TRBD1 (7 bases). The V gene's germline CDR1 is DFQATT and CDR2 SNEGSKA (reference sequence). The CDR3 is 13 amino acids. CDR3 in amino acids: CSVRQGGTYEQYF. The CDR3, as DNA: TGCAGCGTACGACAGGGCGGGACCTACGAGCAGTACTTC.

In its sample, this clonotype ranks as large. The genes are TRBV19 and TRBJ2-5, with D uncertain. Germline V lookup: CDR1 LNHDA, CDR2 SQIVND (reference sequence). The CDR3 totals 15 residues. V was shortened by 1 base and J by 5 bases, with 14 bases between the two germline ends. CDR3 residues: CASSIGASQTETQYF. In DNA form, the CDR3 reads TGTGCCAGTAGTATAGGGGCCAGTCAGACGGAGACCCAGTACTTC.

Within the sample, this clonotype is medium-sized. The chain combines TRBV19 with TRBJ1-3; 10 bases agree with TRBD1. Unmatched junction bases numbered 7, after V lost 7 bases and J lost 4 bases. CDR1 is LNHDA and CDR2 is SQIVND in the germline V gene (reference sequence). The CDR3 is 15 residues long. CDR3 sequence (DNA): TGTGCCAGTACCGTGACAGGGGGCATAGGAAACACCATATATTTT. It yields the protein CASTVTGGIGNTIYF. The complete variable domain, with remaining parts taken from reference TRBV19 and TRBJ1-3, reads DGGITQSPKYLFRKEGQNVTLSCEQNLNHDAMYWYRQDPGQGLRLIYYSQIVNDFQKGDIAEGYSVSREKKESFPLTVTSAQKNPTAFYLCASTVTGGIGNTIYFGEGSWLTVV.

Points on this clonotype: An end of the junction does not agree with germline; a read error may underlie this. This chain links TRBV24-1 with TRBJ2-3; TRBD2 matches at 11 bases. The V gene's germline CDR1 is KGHDR and CDR2 SFDVKD. The CDR3 covers 20 residues. CDR3 sequence: CPTSAIAGLAEGGSTDTQYF. The CDR3 DNA follows: TGTCCCACCAGTGCTATAGCGGGACTAGCGGAAGGGGGTAGCACAGATACGCAGTATTTT.

The rearrangement joins TRBV28 to TRBJ1-5; D is possibly TRBD1 (6 bases). The CDR3 loop spans 12 amino acids. V shed 8 bases and J shed 9 bases, with 14 bases lying between them. Germline V lookup: CDR1 MDHEN, CDR2 SYDVKM. This CDR3 is CASGYQGSPQHF. In DNA, the CDR3 is TGTGCCAGCGGTTATCAGGGGTCGCCCCAGCATTTT. The full variable domain, its missing parts supplied by reference TRBV28 and TRBJ1-5, is DVKVTQSSRYLVKRTGEKVFLECVQDMDHENMFWYRQDPGLGLRLIYFSYDVKMKEKGDIPEGYSVSREKKERFSLILESASTNQTSMYLCASGYQGSPQHFGDGTRLSIL.

A few counts support this clonotype. The gene calls are TRBV7-9 and TRBJ2-5; no definite D call. The V gene lost 3 bases and the J gene lost 5 bases, with 10 bases spanning the gap. The CDR3 loop spans 13 amino acids. Germline loops: CDR1 SEHNR, CDR2 FQNEAQ (reference sequence). CDR3 loop: CASSFYARETQYF. The CDR3 DNA sequence: TGTGCCAGCAGCTTCTACGCCAGGGAGACCCAGTACTTC.

This clonotype was seen a few times. Just one base apart from a much larger clone, this may be a read error. CDR3 coding DNA: TGTGCCAGCAGTTGGACAGATAGCAATCAGCCCCAGCATTTT. Encoded protein: CASSWTDSNQPQHF. V is TRBV2 and J is TRBJ1-5; D is perhaps TRBD1 (6 bases). The CDR3 covers 14 residues. CDR1 SNHLY and CDR2 FYNNEI come from the germline V gene. V lost 5 bases, J lost 0 bases, and 8 bases lay in between.

By its share, this clonotype is medium-sized. The chain recombines TRBV6-5 with TRBJ1-2, with 9 bases lining up with TRBD1. V shed 6 bases, J shed 6 bases, and the junction held 11 bases outside the gene matches. The germline CDR1 and CDR2 sequences are MNHEY and SVGAGI. The CDR3 totals 15 residues. DNA for the CDR3: TGTGCCAGCAGCCCAGGGTGGACAGGGGAACATGGCTACACCTTC. This translates into CASSPGWTGEHGYTF.

This chain uses TRBV27 with TRBJ2-7; TRBD2 aligns across 10 bases. With V trimmed by 5 bases and J by 5 bases, 6 bases remained unmatched. This CDR3 is built from 14 residues. Germline V CDR1 and CDR2: MNHEY, SMNVEV (reference sequence). The CDR3 coding sequence is TGTGCCAGCAGTACATGGACTAGCGGTGACGAGCAGTACTTC. This encodes CASSTWTSGDEQYF.

By share, this clonotype counts as medium-sized. The CDR3 coding sequence is TGTGCCAGCAGTTTAAGGGGCGGAGACTCACGGGGCTACACCTTC. Its translation is CASSLRGGDSRGYTF. V usage is TRBV27 and J usage is TRBJ1-2, with D possibly matching TRBD1 (5 bases). Trimming shortened V by 2 bases and J by 8 bases, and 18 bases separated the two germline ends. Germline values: CDR1 MNHEY, CDR2 SMNVEV (reference sequence). The CDR3 spans 15 residues.

This clonotype counts as medium-sized (0.01 to 0.1%). The chain recombines TRBV13 with TRBJ2-3, with 8 bases fitting TRBD2. Germline CDR1 and CDR2: PRHDT and FYEKMQ (reference sequence). J was trimmed by 4 bases and V by 7 bases; bases with no gene match: 10. CDR3 length equals 15 residues. The CDR3 DNA reads TGTGCCAGCATCAAGGGCGGGAGGATCTCAGATACGCAGTATTTT. Its protein product is CASIKGGRISDTQYF.

This clonotype ranks as medium-sized. CDR3 sequence: CATKDLLLNEQFF. The CDR3 coding sequence is TGTGCGACCAAGGACCTGCTTCTTAATGAGCAGTTCTTC. V gene TRBV12-3 or TRBV12-4 combines with J gene TRBJ2-1; the D is unclear. CDR3 length: 13 residues.

This clonotype was observed a few times. J is TRBJ1-2 and V is TRBV20-1; the match to TRBD1 covers 11 bases. Trimming at V came to 5 bases and at J to 6 bases, leaving 14 bases not matched to a gene. CDR1 is DFQATT and CDR2 is SNEGSKA in the germline V gene (reference sequence). The CDR3 runs 16 residues. CDR3 sequence reads: CSAPGQGATYSDGYTF. The CDR3 coding sequence is TGCAGTGCTCCCGGACAGGGGGCCACGTATAGTGATGGCTACACCTTC.

Judged by abundance, this clonotype is large. The gene calls are TRBV29-1 and TRBJ2-5, with D possibly matching TRBD2 (6 bases). Germline values: CDR1 SQVTM, CDR2 ANQGSEA. Between the trimmed V and J ends, which lost 3 bases and 2 bases, there was a span of 19 bases. CDR3 length: 16 amino acids. The CDR3 here is CSVEKRARTTQETQYF. The CDR3 nucleotides read TGCAGCGTTGAGAAGAGAGCCCGGACTACACAAGAGACCCAGTACTTC.

This clonotype is medium-sized in the sample. V and J are TRBV12-3 or TRBV12-4 and TRBJ2-5; 10 positions match TRBD2. This CDR3 spans 16 amino acids. The J segment lost 5 bases and the V segment lost 7 bases, leaving 13 bases of the junction unmatched. The CDR3 spells CASTQGGLAGVETQYF. Here the CDR3 DNA reads TGTGCCAGCACCCAAGGCGGGCTAGCGGGAGTGGAGACCCAGTACTTC.

The gene calls are TRBV9 and TRBJ1-2, with D uncertain. V lost 5 bases to trimming and J lost 3 bases, with 11 bases between them. Germline CDR1 reads SGDLS; CDR2 reads YYNGEE. This CDR3 spans 13 amino acids. The CDR3 protein is CASRDDSDYGYTF. CDR3 bases: TGTGCCAGCAGAGACGACTCGGACTATGGCTACACCTTC.

This clonotype is medium-sized by share. The J gene is TRBJ1-2, the V gene TRBV12-3 or TRBV12-4; 8 bases line up with TRBD1. CDR3 length equals 15 residues. V shed 6 bases and J 8 bases; nucleotides not matched to a gene: 14. This chain's CDR3 is CASSDPGRGRGGYTF. As DNA, the CDR3 is TGTGCCAGCAGCGATCCGGGCAGGGGGCGTGGGGGCTACACCTTC.

By share of the sample, this clonotype is medium-sized. The chain recombines TRBV6-4 with TRBJ2-1; TRBD2 agrees at 7 bases. The CDR3 totals 15 residues. The germline CDR1 and CDR2 sequences are MRHNA and SNTAGT. J lost 0 bases, V lost 5 bases, and 4 bases had no gene match. The CDR3 loop is CASSFRDYSYNEQFF. CDR3 sequence (DNA): TGTGCCAGCAGTTTCCGGGACTACTCCTACAATGAGCAGTTCTTC.

Sample share makes this clonotype large. V is TRBV19 and J is TRBJ2-1, with unresolved D. The germline V and J ends were trimmed by 9 bases and 0 bases, with 9 bases remaining between them. The CDR3 sequence is 13 residues long. Germline V gene sequence: CDR1 LNHDA, CDR2 SQIVND (reference sequence). The DNA for the CDR3 is TGTGCCAGCTCCAGTCTCTCCTACAATGAGCAGTTCTTC. This codes for CASSSLSYNEQFF.

This clonotype is labeled large (0.1 to 1%). The rearrangement links TRBV11-1 to TRBJ2-7; 8 nucleotides match TRBD1. Germline V gene lookup returns CDR1 SGHAT and CDR2 FQDESV (reference sequence). The CDR3 covers 12 residues. J lost 12 bases, V lost 4 bases, and 8 bases had no gene match. The CDR3: CASSSWTGNAYF. CDR3 coding DNA: TGTGCCAGCAGCTCATGGACAGGGAATGCGTACTTC. Full variable domain (outside the CDR3, taken from reference TRBV11-1 and TRBJ2-7): EAEVAQSPRYKITEKSQAVAFWCDPISGHATLYWYRQILGQGPELLVQFQDESVVDDSQLPKDRFSAERLKGVDSTLKIQPAELGDSAMYLCASSSWTGNAYFGPGTRLTVT.